These 23 T cell receptor beta chains were all obtained from the same sample, sequenced in a study of OX40 agonist ivuxolimab in advanced cancers. The receptor library was made with the immunoSEQ multiplex PCR assay. Not all clones reach the TCRdb copy of this immuneACCESS table, which keeps in-frame sequences only. Checked studies attribute under half of the gap to unresolved V genes and leave the rest unexplained. This sample lists 50,000 or so clones; roughly 82% were detected once. The ten largest account for around 2.7% of the sample. Material: CD4+ or CD8+ T cells sorted from blood, obtained in a trial of the OX40 agonist ivuxolimab. The receptors were sampled from an adult with an advanced solid tumor such as melanoma, head and neck, liver or kidney cancer.

This clone occurred a few times. The chain employs TRBV4-1 and TRBJ1-2; no reliable D call. Germline V gene lookup returns CDR1 MGHRA and CDR2 YSYEKL. This CDR3 has 14 amino acids. V lost 0 bases, J lost 4 bases, and 9 bases lay in between. Here the CDR3 DNA reads TGCGCCAGCAGCCAAGATTTACAATTCTATGGCTACACCTTC. It specifies CASSQDLQFYGYTF.

V is TRBV25-1 and J is TRBJ2-5, with D perhaps being TRBD1 or TRBD2 (6 bases each). The DNA end is more similar to TRBJ2-7, so the J call may be wrong. The germline V gene encodes CDR1 MGHDK and CDR2 SYGVNS. The CDR3 has 15 amino acids. CDR3 region: CASSQPGALEDEQYF. The CDR3 DNA sequence: TGTGCCAGCAGCCAACCGGGGGCCCTCGAAGACGAGCAGTACTTC.

The chain recombines TRBV2 with TRBJ2-3; no definite D call. Per germline, CDR1 SNHLY and CDR2 FYNNEI. V was pared by 8 bases and J by 0 bases, with 9 bases between. The CDR3 has 13 amino acids. The DNA of the CDR3 is TGTGCCAGCCTGGACGCCAGCACAGATACGCAGTATTTT. This sequence encodes CASLDASTDTQYF. The full variable domain, its missing parts supplied by reference TRBV2 and TRBJ2-3, is EPEVTQTPSHQVTQMGQEVILRCVPISNHLYFYWYRQILGQKVEFLVSFYNNEISEKSEIFDDQFSVERPDGSNFTLKIRSTKLEDSAMYFCASLDASTDTQYFGPGTRLTVL.

The chain links TRBV19 to TRBJ1-6; D is unresolved. The length of the CDR3 is 16 residues. The V end lost 2 bases, the J end lost 6 bases, and 14 bases lay between the germline ends. Germline V gives CDR1 LNHDA, CDR2 SQIVND (reference sequence). Here the CDR3 DNA reads TGTGCCAGTAGTATAAAGGGAACATTGGGTAATTCACCCCTCCACTTT. Protein product: CASSIKGTLGNSPLHF.

CDR3 in DNA: TGTGCCAGCAGCTTGGGGGGGTCTAGCGGCAATGAGCAGTTCTTC. It yields the protein CASSLGGSSGNEQFF. This rearrangement joins TRBV5-4 to TRBJ2-1; 7 bases agree with TRBD2. V dropped 0 bases and J dropped 6; count of bases not matched to a gene: 6. CDR3 length: 15 residues. CDR1 and CDR2 (germline): SGHNT, YYREEE (reference sequence).

The chain carries TRBV18 and TRBJ1-5, with unresolved D. The germline CDR1 and CDR2 sequences are KGHSH and LQKENI. V lost 5 bases, J lost 2 bases, and 10 bases lay in between. The CDR3 length is 14 residues. The CDR3 region is CASSIGEGNQPQHF. CDR3 nucleotide sequence: TGTGCCAGCTCAATCGGGGAGGGCAATCAGCCCCAGCATTTT.

This clone was detected a few times. The chain combines TRBV9 with TRBJ1-2; 8 bases fit TRBD1. Trimming removed 3 bases from V and 4 bases from J; junction bases left unmatched: 8. CDR3 length: 15 amino acids. CDR1 and CDR2 from the germline V gene are SGDLS and YYNGEE. The CDR3 spells CASSAPRGLSYGYTF. The CDR3 DNA is TGTGCCAGCAGCGCTCCCAGGGGGCTTAGCTATGGCTACACCTTC. The full variable domain, completed using reference TRBV9 and TRBJ1-2, is DSGVTQTPKHLITATGQRVTLRCSPRSGDLSVYWYQQSLDQGLQFLIQYYNGEERAKGNILERFSAQQFPDLHSELNLSSLELGDSALYFCASSAPRGLSYGYTFGSGTRLTVV.

The CDR3: CASTKGLAAYNEQFF. The DNA for the CDR3 is TGTGCCAGCACCAAGGGACTAGCGGCCTACAATGAGCAGTTCTTC. The chain carries TRBV5-8 and TRBJ2-1; 11 bases align to TRBD2. The V gene end was trimmed by 6 bases and the J gene end by 2 bases; junction bases not matched to a gene: 4. Germline V gene data show CDR1 as SGHTS and CDR2 as YDEGEE. The length of the CDR3 is 15 residues.

This chain uses TRBV6-6 with TRBJ2-7, with D possibly called TRBD1 or TRBD2 (5 bases each). The V and J ends lost 6 bases and 2 bases respectively, with 17 bases between them. This CDR3 is 15 amino acids long. Germline V CDR1 and CDR2: MNHNY, SVGAGI (reference sequence). CDR3 sequence (DNA): TGTGCCAGCAGCCCCGGGACCGATAAGACCTACGAGCAGTACTTC. The encoded protein is CASSPGTDKTYEQYF.

The chain uses TRBV4-1 and TRBJ1-5, with 8 bases that match TRBD1. The CDR3 covers 16 residues. Trimming removed 0 bases from V and 2 bases from J; junction bases left unmatched: 3. Germline CDR1 and CDR2: MGHRA and YSYEKL. CDR3 sequence: CASSQETDRGNQPQHF. Written as DNA, the CDR3 is TGCGCCAGCAGCCAAGAGACGGACAGGGGCAATCAGCCCCAGCATTTT.

The chain employs TRBV6-1 and TRBJ1-6; TRBD1 is a possible D gene (5 bases). V lost 2 bases and J lost 9, with 14 bases in between. In germline, CDR1 is MNHNS, CDR2 SASEGT. The CDR3 runs 15 residues. CDR3 residues: CASSERVQGGSPLHF. The DNA of the CDR3 is TGTGCCAGCAGTGAAAGGGTCCAGGGCGGTTCACCCCTCCACTTT.

The chain couples TRBV18 to TRBJ2-4; TRBD1 matches 9 bases. This CDR3 has 14 residues. Germline V CDR1 and CDR2: KGHSH, LQKENI. Trimming at V came to 2 bases and at J to 6 bases, leaving 2 bases not matched to a gene. The CDR3 protein is CASSPGTGINIQYF. In DNA form, the CDR3 reads TGTGCCAGCTCACCAGGGACAGGGATAAACATTCAGTACTTC. The whole variable domain, remainder taken from reference TRBV18 and TRBJ2-4, is NAGVMQNPRHLVRRRGQEARLRCSPMKGHSHVYWYRQLPEEGLKFMVYLQKENIIDESGMPKERFSAEFPKEGPSILRIQQVVRGDSAAYFCASSPGTGINIQYFGAGTRLSVL.

The V and J genes are TRBV30 and TRBJ1-2; D is unclear. The CDR3 has 11 amino acids. Germline lookup yields CDR1 GTSNPN and CDR2 SVGIG (reference sequence). The V and J ends lost 3 bases and 8 bases respectively, with 10 bases between them. CDR3 DNA: TGTGCCTGGAGGGGGTCCAGGGGCTACACCTTC. It encodes CAWRGSRGYTF. Together with reference TRBV30 and TRBJ1-2, the CDR3 gives the full variable domain: SQTIHQWPATLVQPVGSPLSLECTVEGTSNPNLYWYRQAAGRGLQLLFYSVGIGQISSEVPQNLSASRPQDRQFILSSKKLLLSDSGFYLCAWRGSRGYTFGSGTRLTVV.

The chain employs TRBV28 and TRBJ1-2; no definite D call. There are 14 residues in the CDR3. The V gene lost 4 bases and the J gene lost 0 bases, with 9 bases spanning the gap. Germline V gives CDR1 MDHEN, CDR2 SYDVKM. This chain's CDR3 is CASSSPPSNYGYTF. The CDR3 region has the DNA TGTGCCAGCAGTTCCCCCCCGTCTAACTATGGCTACACCTTC.

The chain recombines TRBV5-5 with TRBJ2-7; TRBD1 agrees at 7 bases. With V trimmed by 0 bases and J by 5 bases, 8 bases remained unmatched. The CDR3 has 15 residues. Germline CDR1 and CDR2: SGHKS and YYEKEE (reference sequence). CDR3 protein: CASSLGQGENHEQYF. CDR3 sequence (DNA): TGTGCCAGCAGCTTGGGACAGGGTGAGAACCACGAGCAGTACTTC.

The genes are TRBV27 and TRBJ1-1; D possibly corresponds to TRBD1 (6 bases). CDR3 size: 20 residues. V gave up 7 bases and J gave up 0 bases, with 30 bases separating them. Germline V gene data show CDR1 as MNHEY and CDR2 as SMNVEV (reference sequence). The CDR3 here is CASTPFFTGNRGNMNTEAFF. In DNA form, the CDR3 reads TGTGCCAGCACACCGTTCTTTACAGGGAATCGTGGGAACATGAACACTGAAGCTTTCTTT.

This chain links TRBV11-3 with TRBJ1-5; no clear D gene. The CDR3 contains 14 residues. V lost 1 base, J lost 5 bases, and 9 bases lay in between. CDR1 and CDR2 (germline): SGHNT, YENEEA. The CDR3 spells CASSLGVKHQPQHF. The CDR3 bases are TGTGCCAGCAGCTTAGGGGTTAAGCATCAGCCCCAGCATTTT.

J is TRBJ1-1 and V is TRBV6-6; 10 bases are shared with TRBD1. The V segment lost 8 bases and the J segment 1 base; nucleotides outside the gene matches: 1. This CDR3 is 13 amino acids long. Germline V CDR1 and CDR2: MNHNY, SVGAGI (reference sequence). CDR3 sequence: CASWDRGNTEAFF. Here the CDR3 DNA reads TGTGCCAGCTGGGACAGGGGGAACACTGAAGCTTTCTTT.

In its sample, this clone was seen a few times. V gene TRBV14 combines with J gene TRBJ2-2; D possibly matches TRBD1 or TRBD2 (6 bases each). Germline lookup yields CDR1 SGHDN and CDR2 FVKESK. The CDR3 is 16 residues long. The germline V and J ends were trimmed by 0 bases and 7 bases, with 15 bases remaining between them. CDR3 DNA: TGTGCCAGCAGCCAAGATCACCCGGGGGCGGGCGGGGAGCTGTTTTTT. It specifies CASSQDHPGAGGELFF.

This clone was counted between two and nine times. The chain is built from TRBV7-6 and TRBJ1-1; D not resolved. Trimming shortened V by 3 bases and J by 1 base, and 9 bases separated the two germline ends. Germline V gene data show CDR1 as SGHVS and CDR2 as FNYEAQ. CDR3 length: 14 residues. Here the CDR3 DNA reads TGTGCCAGCAGCTTGTTCGACGGGAACACTGAAGCTTTCTTT. Its protein product is CASSLFDGNTEAFF.

The chain couples TRBV7-2 to TRBJ2-7, with a possible D match to TRBD1 (6 bases). V lost 10 bases to trimming and J lost 5 bases, with 12 bases between them. There are 11 residues in the CDR3. CDR1 is SGHTA, CDR2 FQGNSA, per germline. The CDR3 nucleotides read TGTGCCATACAGGGAGTCCACGAGCAGTACTTC. It translates to CAIQGVHEQYF.

V gene TRBV6-5 combines with J gene TRBJ2-3, with D maybe TRBD2 (6 bases). Looked up from germline, CDR1 is MNHEY and CDR2 is SVGAGI. V was clipped by 0 bases and J by 2 bases, with 9 bases between them. The CDR3 covers 15 residues. The CDR3 region is CASSYSGLNTDTQYF. The CDR3 DNA follows: TGTGCCAGCAGTTACTCGGGACTCAACACAGATACGCAGTATTTT.

This chain joins TRBV30 and TRBJ2-6, with no clear D. Germline V lookup: CDR1 GTSNPN, CDR2 SVGIG (reference sequence). The length of the CDR3 is 15 residues. The germline V and J ends were trimmed by 0 bases and 2 bases, with 8 bases remaining between them. DNA for the CDR3: TGTGCCTGGAGTGTGATGGGGACTGGGGCCAACGTCCTGACTTTC. Encoded protein: CAWSVMGTGANVLTF.